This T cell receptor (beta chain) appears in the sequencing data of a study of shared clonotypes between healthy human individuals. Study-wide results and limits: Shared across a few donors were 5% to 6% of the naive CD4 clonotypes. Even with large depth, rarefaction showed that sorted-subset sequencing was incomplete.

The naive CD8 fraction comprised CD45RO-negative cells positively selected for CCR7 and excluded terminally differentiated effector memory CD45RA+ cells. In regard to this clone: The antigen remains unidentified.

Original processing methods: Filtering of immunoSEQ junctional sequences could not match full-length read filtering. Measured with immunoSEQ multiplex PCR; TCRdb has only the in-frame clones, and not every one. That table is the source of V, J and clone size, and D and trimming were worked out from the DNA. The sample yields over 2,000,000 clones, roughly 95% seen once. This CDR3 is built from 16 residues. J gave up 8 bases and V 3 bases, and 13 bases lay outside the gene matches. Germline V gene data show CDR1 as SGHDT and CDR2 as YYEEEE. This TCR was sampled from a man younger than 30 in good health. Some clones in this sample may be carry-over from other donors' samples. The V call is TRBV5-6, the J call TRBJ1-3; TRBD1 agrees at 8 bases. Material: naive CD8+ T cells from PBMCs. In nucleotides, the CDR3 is TGTGCCAGCAGCTCTATCGGGACAGGTCAATGGGACACCATATATTTT. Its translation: CASSSIGTGQWDTIYF.